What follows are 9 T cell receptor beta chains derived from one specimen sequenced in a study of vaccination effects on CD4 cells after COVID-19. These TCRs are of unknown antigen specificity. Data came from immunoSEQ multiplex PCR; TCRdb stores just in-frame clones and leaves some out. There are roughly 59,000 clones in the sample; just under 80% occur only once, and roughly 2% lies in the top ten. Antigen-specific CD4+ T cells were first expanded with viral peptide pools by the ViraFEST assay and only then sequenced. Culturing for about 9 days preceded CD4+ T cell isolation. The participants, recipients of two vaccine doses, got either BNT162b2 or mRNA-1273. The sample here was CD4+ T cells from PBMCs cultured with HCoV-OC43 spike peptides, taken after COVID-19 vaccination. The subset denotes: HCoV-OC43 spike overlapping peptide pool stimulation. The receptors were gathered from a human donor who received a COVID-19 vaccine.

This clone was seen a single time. DNA of the CDR3: TGTGCCACCAGTGATTCAAGGGGTCCCCGGACCGGGGAGCTGTTTTTT. Translated, it gives CATSDSRGPRTGELFF. The chain couples TRBV24-1 to TRBJ2-2; D possibly corresponds to TRBD1 (5 bases). Germline V CDR1 and CDR2: KGHDR, SFDVKD. CDR3 length: 16 residues. V gave up 2 bases and J gave up 5 bases, with 14 bases separating them.

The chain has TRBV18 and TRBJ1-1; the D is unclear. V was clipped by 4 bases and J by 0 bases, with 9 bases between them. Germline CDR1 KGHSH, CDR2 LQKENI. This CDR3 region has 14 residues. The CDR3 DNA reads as TGTGCCAGCTCACAAGGACTGCTGAACACTGAAGCTTTCTTT. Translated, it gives CASSQGLLNTEAFF.

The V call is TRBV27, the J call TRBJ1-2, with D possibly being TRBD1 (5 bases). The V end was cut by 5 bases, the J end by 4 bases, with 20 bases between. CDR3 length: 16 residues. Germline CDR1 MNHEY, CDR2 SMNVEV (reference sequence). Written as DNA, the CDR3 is TGTGCCAGCAGTCCCCTAATCCCCCGCCAGGGCTATGGCTACACCTTC. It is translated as CASSPLIPRQGYGYTF.

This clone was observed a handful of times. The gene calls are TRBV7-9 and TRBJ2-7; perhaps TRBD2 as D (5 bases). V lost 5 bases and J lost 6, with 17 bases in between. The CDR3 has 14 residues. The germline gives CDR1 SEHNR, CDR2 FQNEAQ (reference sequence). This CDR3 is CASSRHGVTGEQYV. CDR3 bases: TGTGCCAGCAGCCGGCACGGGGTGACGGGCGAGCAGTACGTC.

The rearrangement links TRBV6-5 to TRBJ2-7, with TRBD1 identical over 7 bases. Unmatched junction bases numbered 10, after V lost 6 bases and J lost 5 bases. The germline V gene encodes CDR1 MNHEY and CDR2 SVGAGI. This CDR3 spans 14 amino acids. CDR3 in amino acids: CASRDRASSDEQYV. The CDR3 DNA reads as TGTGCCAGCAGAGACAGGGCAAGTTCCGACGAGCAGTACGTC.

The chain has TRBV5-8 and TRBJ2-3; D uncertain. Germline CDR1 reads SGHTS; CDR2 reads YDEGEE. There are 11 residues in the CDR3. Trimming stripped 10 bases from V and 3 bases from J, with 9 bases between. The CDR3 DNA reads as TGTGCCTGCGATAGAACAGATACGCAGTATTTT. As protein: CACDRTDTQYF.

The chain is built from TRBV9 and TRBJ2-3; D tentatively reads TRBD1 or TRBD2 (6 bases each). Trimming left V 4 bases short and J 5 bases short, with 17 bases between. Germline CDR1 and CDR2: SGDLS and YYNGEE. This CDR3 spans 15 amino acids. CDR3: CASSLLSGAGDTQYF. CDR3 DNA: TGTGCCAGCAGCCTATTGTCGGGGGCGGGAGATACGCAGTATTTT.

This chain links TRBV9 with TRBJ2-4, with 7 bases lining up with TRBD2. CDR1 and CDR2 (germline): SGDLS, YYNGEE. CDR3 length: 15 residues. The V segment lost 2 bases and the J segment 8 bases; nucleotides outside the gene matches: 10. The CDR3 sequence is CASSVTIGGRDIQYF. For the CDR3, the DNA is TGTGCCAGCAGCGTGACGATCGGGGGGAGGGACATTCAGTACTTC.

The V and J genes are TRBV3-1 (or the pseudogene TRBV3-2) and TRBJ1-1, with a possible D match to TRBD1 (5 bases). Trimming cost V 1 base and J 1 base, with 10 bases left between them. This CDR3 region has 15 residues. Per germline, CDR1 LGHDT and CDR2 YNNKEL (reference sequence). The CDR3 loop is CASSQAGTGNTEAFF. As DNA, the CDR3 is TGTGCCAGCAGCCAAGCCGGGACGGGGAACACTGAAGCTTTCTTT.